The present entry profiles one T cell receptor (beta chain) with its context. This sample was taken from a study of blood T cell repertoires in COVID-19. Study background: Sources were T cells, B-cell-depleted T cells, or PBMCs; the material itself was cDNA or gDNA.

Trimming left V 0 bases short and J 7 bases short, with 10 bases between. This CDR3 region has 14 residues. Germline V lookup: CDR1 SGHRS, CDR2 YFSETQ. Assay: immunoSEQ multiplex PCR; the TCRdb copy retains only in-frame clones and omits some. The table lists fewer than 150,000 clones, approximately 91% of them singletons, with more than 9% in the top ten. The sequenced material came from peripheral blood. The chain uses TRBV5-1 and TRBJ1-4, with D possibly being TRBD1 (5 bases). This receptor was identified in a man aged 50 or older with active or convalescent COVID-19. The CDR3 is CASSLALQGEKLFF. The CDR3 DNA reads TGCGCCAGCAGCTTGGCGTTGCAGGGTGAAAAACTGTTTTTT.